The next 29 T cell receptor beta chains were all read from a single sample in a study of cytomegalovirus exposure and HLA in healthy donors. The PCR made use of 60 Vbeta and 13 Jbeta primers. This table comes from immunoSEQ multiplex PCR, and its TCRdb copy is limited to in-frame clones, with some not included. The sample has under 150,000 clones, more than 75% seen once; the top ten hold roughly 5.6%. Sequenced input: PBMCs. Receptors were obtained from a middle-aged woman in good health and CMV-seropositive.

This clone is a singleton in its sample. CDR3 DNA: TGTGCCAGCAGCCGCGGGACAGGGGAGGGGGACCAAGAGACCCAGTACTTC. Translating it yields CASSRGTGEGDQETQYF. The V gene is TRBV7-9, the J gene TRBJ2-5, with 10 positions matching TRBD1. V trimming: 5 bases; J trimming: 0 bases; junction bases outside the gene matches: 9. Germline V CDR1 and CDR2: SEHNR, FQNEAQ (reference sequence). The CDR3 contains 17 residues.

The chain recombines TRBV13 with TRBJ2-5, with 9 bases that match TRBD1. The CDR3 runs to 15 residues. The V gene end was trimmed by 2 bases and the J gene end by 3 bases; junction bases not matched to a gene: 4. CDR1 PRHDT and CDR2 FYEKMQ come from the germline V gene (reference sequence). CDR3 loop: CASSLSDRGKETQYF. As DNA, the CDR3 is TGTGCCAGCAGCTTATCTGACAGGGGGAAAGAGACCCAGTACTTC.

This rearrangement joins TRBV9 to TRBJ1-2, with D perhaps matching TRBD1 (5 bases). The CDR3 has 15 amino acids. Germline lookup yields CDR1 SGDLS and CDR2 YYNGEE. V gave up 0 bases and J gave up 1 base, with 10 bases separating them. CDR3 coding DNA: TGTGCCAGCAGCGTAGAAGTTGACAGTAACTATGGCTACACCTTC. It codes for CASSVEVDSNYGYTF.

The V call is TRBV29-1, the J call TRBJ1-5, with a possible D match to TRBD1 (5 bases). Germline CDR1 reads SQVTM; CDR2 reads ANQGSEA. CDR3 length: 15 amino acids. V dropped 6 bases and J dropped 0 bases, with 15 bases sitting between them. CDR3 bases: TGCAGCGTCCAAAGCAGGGCCGATAGCAATCAGCCCCAGCATTTT. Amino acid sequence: CSVQSRADSNQPQHF.

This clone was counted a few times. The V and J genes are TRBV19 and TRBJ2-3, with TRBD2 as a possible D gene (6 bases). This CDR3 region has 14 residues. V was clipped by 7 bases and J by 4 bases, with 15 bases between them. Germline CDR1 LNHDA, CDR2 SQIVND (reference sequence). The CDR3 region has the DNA TGTGCCAGTACTGAAAGGAGGGGTTCAGATACGCAGTATTTT. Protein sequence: CASTERRGSDTQYF.

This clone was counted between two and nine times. CDR3 residues: CASSFSRLAGEYEQYF. The CDR3 region has the DNA TGTGCCAGCAGTTTTTCAAGACTAGCGGGAGAGTACGAGCAGTACTTC. The chain joins TRBV27 to TRBJ2-7, with TRBD2 identical over 12 bases. Germline V gene lookup returns CDR1 MNHEY and CDR2 SMNVEV (reference sequence). The junction had 7 bases not matched to a gene; V was cut back by 3 bases and J by 4 bases. The CDR3 runs 16 residues.

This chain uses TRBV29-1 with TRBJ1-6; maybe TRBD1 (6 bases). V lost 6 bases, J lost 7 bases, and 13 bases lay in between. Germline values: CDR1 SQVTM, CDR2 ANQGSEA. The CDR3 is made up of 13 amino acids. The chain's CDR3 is CSVRMDRNSPLHF. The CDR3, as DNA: TGCAGCGTCCGGATGGACAGAAATTCACCCCTCCACTTT. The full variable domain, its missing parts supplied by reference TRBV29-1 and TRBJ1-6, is SAVISQKPSRDICQRGTSLTIQCQVDSQVTMMFWYRQQPGQSLTLIATANQGSEATYESGFVIDKFPISRPNLTFSTLTVSNMSPEDSSIYLCSVRMDRNSPLHFGNGTRLTVT.

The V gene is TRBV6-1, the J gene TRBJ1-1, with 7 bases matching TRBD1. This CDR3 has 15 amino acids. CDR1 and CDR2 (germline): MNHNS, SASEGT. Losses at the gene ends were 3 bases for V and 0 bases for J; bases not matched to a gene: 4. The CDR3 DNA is TGTGCCAGCAGTGAGGAGACAGGGATGAACACTGAAGCTTTCTTT. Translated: CASSEETGMNTEAFF.

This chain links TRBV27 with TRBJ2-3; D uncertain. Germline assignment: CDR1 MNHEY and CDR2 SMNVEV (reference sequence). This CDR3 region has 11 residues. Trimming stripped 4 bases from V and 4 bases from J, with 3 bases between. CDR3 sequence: CASSSSDTQYF. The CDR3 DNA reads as TGTGCCAGCAGTTCATCAGATACGCAGTATTTT.

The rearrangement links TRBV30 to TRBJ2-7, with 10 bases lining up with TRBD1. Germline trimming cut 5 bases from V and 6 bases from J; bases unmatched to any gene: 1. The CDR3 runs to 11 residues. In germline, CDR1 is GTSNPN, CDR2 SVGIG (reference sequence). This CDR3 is CAWWTGGEQYF. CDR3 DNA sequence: TGTGCCTGGTGGACAGGGGGCGAGCAGTACTTC.

The CDR3: CASSYTPGQLYGYTF. In DNA form, the CDR3 reads TGTGCCAGCAGTTACACTCCGGGACAACTCTATGGCTACACCTTC. V is TRBV6-6 and J is TRBJ1-2; possible D gene TRBD1, 6 bases. This CDR3 has 15 residues. CDR1 and CDR2 (germline): MNHNY, SVGAGI (reference sequence). The V end lost 2 bases, the J end lost 4 bases, and 14 bases lay between the germline ends.

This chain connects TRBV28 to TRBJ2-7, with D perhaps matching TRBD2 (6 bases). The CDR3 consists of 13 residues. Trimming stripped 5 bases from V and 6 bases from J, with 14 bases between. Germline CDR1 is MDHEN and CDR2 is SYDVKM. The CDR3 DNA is TGTGCCAGCAGTCCCCGACTAGACCGCGAGCAGTACTTC. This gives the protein CASSPRLDREQYF.

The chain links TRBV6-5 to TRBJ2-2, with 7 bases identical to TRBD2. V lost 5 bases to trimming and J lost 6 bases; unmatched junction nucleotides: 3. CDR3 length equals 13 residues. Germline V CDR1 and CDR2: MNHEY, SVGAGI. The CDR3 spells CASSERGAGELFF. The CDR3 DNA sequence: TGTGCCAGCAGTGAACGGGGGGCCGGGGAGCTGTTTTTT.

The CDR3 region is CASSVAGGISYEQYF. CDR3 bases: TGTGCCAGCAGCGTAGCGGGAGGCATTTCCTACGAGCAGTACTTC. The chain links TRBV9 to TRBJ2-7, with 7 bases aligning to TRBD2. The germline gives CDR1 SGDLS, CDR2 YYNGEE. The CDR3 covers 15 residues. With 0 bases clipped from V and 1 base from J, the junction kept 4 bases outside the gene matches.

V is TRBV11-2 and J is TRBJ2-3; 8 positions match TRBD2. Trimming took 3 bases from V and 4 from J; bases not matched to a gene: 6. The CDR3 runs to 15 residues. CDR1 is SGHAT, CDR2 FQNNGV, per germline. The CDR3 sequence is CASSFNSGNPDTQYF. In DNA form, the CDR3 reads TGTGCCAGCAGCTTTAATAGCGGGAACCCAGATACGCAGTATTTT.

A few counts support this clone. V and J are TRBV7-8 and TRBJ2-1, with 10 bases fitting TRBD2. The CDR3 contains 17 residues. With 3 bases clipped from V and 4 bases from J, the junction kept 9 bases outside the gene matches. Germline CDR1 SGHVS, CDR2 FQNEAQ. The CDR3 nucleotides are TGTGCCAGCAGCTTTTATACTAGCGGGATAGGGTACAATGAGCAGTTCTTC. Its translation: CASSFYTSGIGYNEQFF.

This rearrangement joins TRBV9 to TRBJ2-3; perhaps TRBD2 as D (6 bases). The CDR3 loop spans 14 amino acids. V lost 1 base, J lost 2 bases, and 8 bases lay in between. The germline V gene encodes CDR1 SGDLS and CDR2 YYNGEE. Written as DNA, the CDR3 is TGTGCCAGCAGCGTACGGGGGACCACAGATACGCAGTATTTT. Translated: CASSVRGTTDTQYF.

CDR3 in amino acids: CASSRVGSYEQYF. The CDR3 nucleotides read TGTGCCAGCAGCCGGGTGGGCTCCTACGAGCAGTACTTC. V usage is TRBV7-9 and J usage is TRBJ2-7, with D unclear. V lost 5 bases, J lost 0 bases, and 8 bases lay in between. This CDR3 region has 13 residues. CDR1 and CDR2 from the germline V gene are SEHNR and FQNEAQ (reference sequence).

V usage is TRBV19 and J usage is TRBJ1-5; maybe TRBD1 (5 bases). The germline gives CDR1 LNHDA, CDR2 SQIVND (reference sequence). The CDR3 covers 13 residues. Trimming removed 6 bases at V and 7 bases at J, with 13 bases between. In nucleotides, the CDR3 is TGTGCCAGTAGCCCCGGACACGGCCAGCCCCAGCATTTT. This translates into CASSPGHGQPQHF. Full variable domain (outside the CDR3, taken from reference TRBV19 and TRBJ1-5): DGGITQSPKYLFRKEGQNVTLSCEQNLNHDAMYWYRQDPGQGLRLIYYSQIVNDFQKGDIAEGYSVSREKKESFPLTVTSAQKNPTAFYLCASSPGHGQPQHFGDGTRLSIL.

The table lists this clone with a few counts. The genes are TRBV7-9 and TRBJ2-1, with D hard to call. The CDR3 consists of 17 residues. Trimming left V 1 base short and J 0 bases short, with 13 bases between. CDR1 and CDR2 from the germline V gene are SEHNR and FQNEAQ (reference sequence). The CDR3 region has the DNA TGTGCCAGCAGCTTAGAGAGACTCTCTAGCTCCTACAATGAGCAGTTCTTC. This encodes CASSLERLSSSYNEQFF.

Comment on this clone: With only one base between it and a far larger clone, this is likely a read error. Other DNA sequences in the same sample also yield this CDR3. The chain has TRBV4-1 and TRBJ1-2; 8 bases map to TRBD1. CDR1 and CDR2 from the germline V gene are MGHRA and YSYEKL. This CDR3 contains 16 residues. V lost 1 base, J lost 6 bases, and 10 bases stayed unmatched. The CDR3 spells CASSQVGVQGGDGYTF. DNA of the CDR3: TGCGCCAGCAGCCAAGTGGGGGTACAGGGGGGGGATGGCTACACCTTC.

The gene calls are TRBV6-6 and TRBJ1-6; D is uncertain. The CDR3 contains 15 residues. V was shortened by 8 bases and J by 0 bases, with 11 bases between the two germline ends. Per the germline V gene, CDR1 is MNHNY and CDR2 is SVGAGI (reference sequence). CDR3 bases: TGTGCCAGCGATCCGGAGAGCTCCTATAATTCACCCCTCCACTTT. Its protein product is CASDPESSYNSPLHF.

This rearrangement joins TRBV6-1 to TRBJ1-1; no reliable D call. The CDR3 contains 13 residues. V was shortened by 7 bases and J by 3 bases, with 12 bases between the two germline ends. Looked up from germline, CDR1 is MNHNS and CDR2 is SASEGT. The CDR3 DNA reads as TGTGCCAGCACTACCGTTCGGGACACTGAAGCTTTCTTT. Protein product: CASTTVRDTEAFF.

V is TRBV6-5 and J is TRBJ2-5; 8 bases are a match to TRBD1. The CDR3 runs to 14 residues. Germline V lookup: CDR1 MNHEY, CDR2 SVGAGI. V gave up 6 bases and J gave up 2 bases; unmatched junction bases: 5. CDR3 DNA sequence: TGTGCCAGCAGAACAGGGGGGCTACAAGAGACCCAGTACTTC. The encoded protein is CASRTGGLQETQYF.

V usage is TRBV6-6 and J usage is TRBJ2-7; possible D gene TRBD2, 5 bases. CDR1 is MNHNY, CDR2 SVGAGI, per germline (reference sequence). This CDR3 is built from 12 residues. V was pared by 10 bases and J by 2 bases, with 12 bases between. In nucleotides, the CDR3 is TGTGCCACCCGACCGGGAACCTACGAGCAGTACTTC. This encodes CATRPGTYEQYF.

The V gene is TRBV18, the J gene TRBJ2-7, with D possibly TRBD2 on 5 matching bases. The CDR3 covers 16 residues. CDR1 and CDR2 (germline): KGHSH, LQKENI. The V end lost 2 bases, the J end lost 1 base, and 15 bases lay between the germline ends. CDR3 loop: CASSPDPWTPSYEQYF. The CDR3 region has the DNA TGTGCCAGCTCACCAGATCCATGGACTCCGTCCTACGAGCAGTACTTC.

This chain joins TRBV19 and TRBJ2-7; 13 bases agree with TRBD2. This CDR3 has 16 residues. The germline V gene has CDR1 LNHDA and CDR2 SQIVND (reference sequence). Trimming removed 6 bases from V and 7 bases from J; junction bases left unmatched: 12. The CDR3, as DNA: TGTGCCAGTAGCCTCCGGACTAGCGGGAGTCGAGGGGAGCAGTACTTC. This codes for CASSLRTSGSRGEQYF.

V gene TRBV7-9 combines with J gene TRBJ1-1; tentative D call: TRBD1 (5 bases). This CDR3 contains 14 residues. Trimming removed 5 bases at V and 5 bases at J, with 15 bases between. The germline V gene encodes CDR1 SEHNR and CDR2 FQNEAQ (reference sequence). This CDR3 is CASSLRGGVTEAFF. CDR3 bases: TGTGCCAGCAGCCTACGAGGAGGGGTGACTGAAGCTTTCTTT.

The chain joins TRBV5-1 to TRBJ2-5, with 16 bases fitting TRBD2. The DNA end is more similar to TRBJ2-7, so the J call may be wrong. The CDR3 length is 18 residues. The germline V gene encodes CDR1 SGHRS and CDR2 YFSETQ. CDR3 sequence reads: CASSSGGLAGGSFDEQYF. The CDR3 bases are TGCGCCAGCAGCTCCGGGGGACTAGCGGGAGGGAGCTTCGACGAGCAGTACTTC.